This T cell receptor beta chain was sequenced for a study of control samples from healthy donors and cancer patients. Germline values: CDR1 SNHLY, CDR2 FYNNEI. The CDR3 length is 15 residues. The V end lost 8 bases, the J end lost 2 bases, and 19 bases lay between the germline ends. Generated by immunoSEQ multiplex PCR, the TCRdb table keeps only in-frame clones and is missing some. This sample has roughly 130,000 clones, with 90% to 95% found just once. The chain links TRBV2 to TRBJ2-7, with TRBD2 as a possible D gene (5 bases). Sequenced material: PBMCs. The TCR sequence derives from a man aged 45-65 years with head and neck cancer. For the CDR3, the DNA is TGTGCCAGCGCTGAAGAGGAGGTGCCCACCTACGAGCAGTACTTC. Translated, it gives CASAEEEVPTYEQYF.